These 21 T cell receptor beta chains share one sample of origin, sequenced in a study of beta chain features in type 1 diabetes. The isolated RNA, all of it, was reverse transcribed, so expressed TCRB transcripts were what got sequenced. Assay: immunoSEQ multiplex PCR; the TCRdb copy retains only in-frame clones and omits some. The table shows almost 350,000 clones, with around a fifth occurring only once. Material for sequencing was naive CD4+ T cells from blood. The receptors shown here come from a young woman in good health.

The chain is built from TRBV5-1 and TRBJ2-1; TRBD1 agrees at 7 bases. The CDR3 covers 15 residues. Germline loops: CDR1 SGHRS, CDR2 YFSETQ. Trimming cost V 5 bases and J 3 bases; bases outside gene matches: 8. CDR3 loop: CASSSPGTVYNEQFF. The CDR3, as DNA: TGCGCCAGCAGTTCCCCCGGGACAGTCTACAATGAGCAGTTCTTC.

This clone was seen more than once but under ten times. It is likely a read error, because the conserved phenylalanine at the end of the CDR3 is missing. It is unclear where the CDR3 begins or ends on the DNA, so no DNA is shown, and the CDR3 is as TCRdb lists it. The chain carries TRBV5-4 and TRBJ1-6; the D call TRBD1 from the table was never checked on the DNA. Germline V gene sequence: CDR1 SGHNT, CDR2 YYREEE (reference sequence). The CDR3 adds up to 12 amino acids, both ends counted. The chain's CDR3 is CASSLGGQGLAV.

The V and J genes are TRBV21-1 and TRBJ2-7; the table's D call, TRBD2, was not checked against the DNA. TRBV21-1 is annotated as a pseudogene. This CDR3 is built from 17 residues. Here the CDR3 DNA reads TGTGCCAGCAGCACGTGGACTGGTCAGTGCCGGTTCTACGAGCAGTACTTC. Protein: CASSTWTGQCRFYEQYF.

In its sample, this clone was seen a few times. The chain combines TRBV30 with TRBJ1-5; 9 bases line up with TRBD1. Germline loops: CDR1 GTSNPN, CDR2 SVGIG (reference sequence). This CDR3 contains 14 residues. V was pared by 1 base and J by 4 bases, with 2 bases of the junction left unmatched. CDR3 bases: TGTGCCTGGAGTGACGGGACAGGGAATCAGCCCCAGCATTTT. Translated: CAWSDGTGNQPQHF. The whole variable domain, remainder taken from reference TRBV30 and TRBJ1-5, is SQTIHQWPATLVQPVGSPLSLECTVEGTSNPNLYWYRQAAGRGLQLLFYSVGIGQISSEVPQNLSASRPQDRQFILSSKKLLLSDSGFYLCAWSDGTGNQPQHFGDGTRLSIL.

The chain recombines TRBV7-9 with TRBJ2-7, with 8 bases aligning to TRBD1. Per the germline V gene, CDR1 is SEHNR and CDR2 is FQNEAQ (reference sequence). The CDR3 consists of 14 residues. V was pared by 5 bases and J by 4 bases, with 7 bases of the junction left unmatched. As DNA, the CDR3 is TGTGCCAGCAGCCCCAGGACAGGGCGGTACGAGCAGTACTTC. It is translated as CASSPRTGRYEQYF.

In this sample, this clone turned up a few times. The chain is built from TRBV19 and TRBJ2-7, with 11 bases identical to TRBD1. CDR1 LNHDA and CDR2 SQIVND come from the germline V gene (reference sequence). This CDR3 region has 15 residues. Losses at the gene ends were 10 bases for V and 4 bases for J; bases not matched to a gene: 12. The CDR3 reads CATTDGTGGKYEQYF. The CDR3 nucleotides are TGTGCCACCACTGACGGGACAGGGGGGAAGTACGAGCAGTACTTC.

This clone showed up just a few times. The V call is TRBV7-2, the J call TRBJ2-5; D may be TRBD2 (5 bases). Trimming left V 5 bases short and J 3 bases short, with 13 bases between. CDR3 length: 14 residues. Germline V gene sequence: CDR1 SGHTA, CDR2 FQGNSA. The CDR3 DNA sequence: TGTGCCAGCAGCCCAGTACTAGATAAAGAGACCCAGTACTTC. It codes for CASSPVLDKETQYF.

This rearrangement joins TRBV7-3 to TRBJ2-1, with D possibly being TRBD2 (6 bases). V was trimmed by 4 bases and J by 11 bases, leaving 15 bases between them. Per the germline V gene, CDR1 is SGHTA and CDR2 is FQGTGA. This CDR3 spans 13 amino acids. DNA for the CDR3: TGTGCCAGCAGCTCCTCCTCGGCGGGGAAGCAGTTCTTC. This codes for CASSSSSAGKQFF.

J is TRBJ1-2 and V is TRBV5-4; 7 positions agree with TRBD1. Germline V gives CDR1 SGHNT, CDR2 YYREEE (reference sequence). With 4 bases clipped from V and 3 bases from J, the junction kept 12 bases outside the gene matches. CDR3 size: 16 residues. The CDR3 DNA follows: TGTGCCAGCAGCGCAACCGCCACGACAGGGCACTATGGCTACACCTTC. Amino acid sequence: CASSATATTGHYGYTF.

This clone has a handful of counts. The chain carries TRBV7-3 and TRBJ1-2; TRBD1 might be the D (5 bases). CDR3 length equals 15 residues. In germline, CDR1 is SGHTA, CDR2 FQGTGA. V was pared by 5 bases and J by 8 bases, with 21 bases between. This CDR3 is CASSRRGDGWEGYTF. The CDR3 DNA follows: TGTGCCAGCAGCCGGCGGGGCGACGGCTGGGAGGGCTACACCTTC.

Regarding this clone: Other DNA sequences from this sample encode an identical CDR3 as well. This rearrangement joins TRBV29-1 to TRBJ2-7; 9 positions agree with TRBD1. Looked up from germline, CDR1 is SQVTM and CDR2 is ANQGSEA. This CDR3 spans 12 amino acids. V lost 4 bases and J lost 3; bases outside the gene matches: 1. CDR3 bases: TGCAGCGTTGGGGGACAGGGCTACGAGCAGTACTTC. It is translated as CSVGGQGYEQYF.

This clone was detected a few times. The CDR3: CASSLTEGDGYTF. The CDR3 DNA is TGTGCCAGCAGCTTGACAGAGGGGGATGGCTACACCTTC. The rearrangement joins TRBV7-3 to TRBJ1-2; possibly TRBD1 for D (6 bases). From germline, CDR1 is SGHTA and CDR2 FQGTGA. The ends were cut back, 3 bases at V and 6 bases at J, with 11 bases in the middle. The CDR3 spans 13 residues.

This clone was recorded a few times. The chain is built from TRBV6-5 and TRBJ2-5; TRBD1 aligns across 7 bases. The CDR3 length is 13 residues. Unmatched junction bases numbered 4, after V lost 5 bases and J lost 4 bases. The germline V gene has CDR1 MNHEY and CDR2 SVGAGI. CDR3 region: CASSPTGRETQYF. The CDR3 coding sequence is TGTGCCAGCAGTCCGACAGGGAGAGAGACCCAGTACTTC.

This chain links TRBV6-5 with TRBJ2-4, with TRBD1 matching over 9 bases. The CDR3 consists of 15 residues. Germline assignment: CDR1 MNHEY and CDR2 SVGAGI. Unmatched junction bases numbered 5, after V lost 1 base and J lost 7 bases. The CDR3 sequence: CASSYFGTGLNIQYF. In DNA, the CDR3 is TGTGCCAGCAGTTACTTCGGGACAGGGTTGAACATTCAGTACTTC.

In this sample, this clone turned up a few times. The J gene is TRBJ1-1, the V gene TRBV30, with 9 bases fitting TRBD1. The CDR3 is 11 amino acids. With 7 bases clipped from V and 4 bases from J, the junction kept 1 base outside the gene matches. Germline CDR1 reads GTSNPN; CDR2 reads SVGIG (reference sequence). The CDR3 is CALDRGTEAFF. In DNA, the CDR3 is TGTGCCTTGGACAGGGGCACTGAAGCTTTCTTT.

This clone showed up just a few times. This chain links TRBV9 with TRBJ1-2, with 7 nucleotides matching TRBD1. Per germline, CDR1 SGDLS and CDR2 YYNGEE. V dropped 4 bases and J dropped 5; count of bases not matched to a gene: 14. CDR3 length: 16 residues. DNA for the CDR3: TGTGCCAGCAGCTCAGGAGGGGACAGTGGAAGATATGGCTACACCTTC. It yields the protein CASSSGGDSGRYGYTF. Combining the CDR3 with reference TRBV9 and TRBJ1-2 gives the whole variable domain DSGVTQTPKHLITATGQRVTLRCSPRSGDLSVYWYQQSLDQGLQFLIQYYNGEERAKGNILERFSAQQFPDLHSELNLSSLELGDSALYFCASSSGGDSGRYGYTFGSGTRLTVV.

This chain connects TRBV4-1 to TRBJ2-7; unclear D gene. Germline CDR1 reads MGHRA; CDR2 reads YSYEKL. The CDR3 spans 17 residues. V was shortened by 0 bases and J by 1 base, with 16 bases between the two germline ends. The DNA of the CDR3 is TGCGCCAGCAGCCAAGAAAGTGGCAGCACGAGGTCCTACGAGCAGTACTTC. Its translation is CASSQESGSTRSYEQYF.

This clone was seen a handful of times. The CDR3: CASSVLALQETQYF. DNA for the CDR3: TGTGCCAGCAGCGTACTAGCGCTCCAAGAGACCCAGTACTTC. The chain couples TRBV11-2 to TRBJ2-5; the match to TRBD2 covers 7 bases. V shed 5 bases, J shed 1 base, and the junction held 4 bases outside the gene matches. This CDR3 has 14 amino acids. Per the germline V gene, CDR1 is SGHAT and CDR2 is FQNNGV.

This sequence joins TRBV7-2 and TRBJ2-5; 8 bases are a match to TRBD2. The J segment lost 0 bases and the V segment lost 5 bases, leaving 5 bases of the junction unmatched. The CDR3 loop spans 15 amino acids. Germline V gene lookup returns CDR1 SGHTA and CDR2 FQGNSA. DNA of the CDR3: TGTGCCAGCAGCCCGGGGGGGGTTCACCAAGAGACCCAGTACTTC. Translating gives CASSPGGVHQETQYF.

This clone was seen a handful of times. The chain carries TRBV28 and TRBJ2-1, with 10 bases aligning to TRBD2. The CDR3 consists of 17 residues. Germline V gives CDR1 MDHEN, CDR2 SYDVKM. V lost 5 bases, J lost 3 bases, and 10 bases stayed unmatched. DNA for the CDR3: TGTGCCAGCAGTGGGGCTAGCGGGAGCGAATACTACAATGAGCAGTTCTTC. Its translation: CASSGASGSEYYNEQFF.

CDR3 coding DNA: TGTGCCAGCCGGGGGGGCGCGGAGACCCAGTACTTC. Translation gives CASRGGAETQYF. This chain connects TRBV2 to TRBJ2-5; 8 bases map to TRBD2. The CDR3 is 12 residues long. The J segment lost 5 bases and the V segment lost 8 bases, leaving 4 bases of the junction unmatched. The germline V gene has CDR1 SNHLY and CDR2 FYNNEI. The full variable domain, its missing parts supplied by reference TRBV2 and TRBJ2-5, is EPEVTQTPSHQVTQMGQEVILRCVPISNHLYFYWYRQILGQKVEFLVSFYNNEISEKSEIFDDQFSVERPDGSNFTLKIRSTKLEDSAMYFCASRGGAETQYFGPGTRLLVL.